One and the same sample provided the 24 T cell receptor beta chains below, sequenced in a study of response to subunit inactivated influenza vaccine. One entry per CDR3 protein, called by TCRdb with MiXCR from the RT-PCR reads. The repertoire has under 550,000 distinct CDR3 sequences, around 7.7% of them found once; the top ten carry 13%. Specimen: PBMCs from blood, collected roughly 24 months after vaccination. The receptor source for this set is a man aged 50 to 69 who received an inactivated influenza vaccine.

In its sample, this clonotype was seen many times. The chain employs TRBV7-8 and TRBJ1-4; 8 positions agree with TRBD1. CDR3 length: 17 residues. The germline CDR1 and CDR2 sequences are SGHVS and FQNEAQ. Germline trimming cut 5 bases from V and 0 bases from J; bases unmatched to any gene: 8. This CDR3 reads CASSPRTGRTTNEKLFF. CDR3 coding DNA: TGTGCCAGCAGCCCAAGGACAGGGCGGACAACTAATGAAAAACTGTTTTTT. Based on the CDR3 plus reference TRBV7-8 and TRBJ1-4, the full variable domain is GAGVSQSPRYKVAKRGQDVALRCDPISGHVSLFWYQQALGQGPEFLTYFQNEAQLDKSGLPSDRFFAERPEGSVSTLKIQRTQQEDSAVYLCASSPRTGRTTNEKLFFGSGTQLSVL.

Many counts were recorded for this clonotype. The chain carries TRBV5-1 and TRBJ1-6; tentatively, D is TRBD1 (5 bases). The CDR3 totals 14 residues. Germline V gene sequence: CDR1 SGHRS, CDR2 YFSETQ. V was shortened by 6 bases and J by 4 bases, with 11 bases between the two germline ends. CDR3 sequence (DNA): TGCGCCAGCAAGGAAGGGGAATATAATTCACCCCTCCACTTT. The encoded protein is CASKEGEYNSPLHF.

The genes are TRBV7-9 and TRBJ1-3; 10 bases agree with TRBD1. The CDR3 has 13 amino acids. The germline V gene has CDR1 SEHNR and CDR2 FQNEAQ (reference sequence). Unmatched junction bases numbered 1, after V lost 9 bases and J lost 2 bases. The CDR3 loop is CARGQGTGNTIYF. CDR3 DNA: TGTGCCAGGGGACAGGGGACTGGAAACACCATATATTTT.

Remarks on this clonotype: A read error is possible here, since a much larger clone lies one base away. The chain employs TRBV4-2 and TRBJ1-5; D gene unclear. The CDR3 covers 13 residues. The germline V gene has CDR1 LGHNA and CDR2 YNFKEQ. The CDR3 is CASSRAGNQSQHF. The CDR3 nucleotides are TGTGCCAGCAGCCGAGCAGGCAATCAGTCCCAGCATTTT.

This clonotype came up once. The chain uses TRBV6-1 and TRBJ2-1; TRBD1 or TRBD2 may be the D gene (5 bases each). From germline, CDR1 is MNHNS and CDR2 SASEGT. This CDR3 region has 15 residues. V was clipped by 6 bases and J by 0 bases, with 12 bases between them. The CDR3 loop reads CASRETDYSYNEQFF. CDR3 coding DNA: TGTGCCAGCAGGGAGACAGACTACTCCTACAATGAGCAGTTCTTC.

This clonotype appeared a few times. The chain links TRBV20-1 to TRBJ2-1; D might be TRBD1 (6 bases). Trimming stripped 6 bases from V and 8 bases from J, with 23 bases between. CDR1 is DFQATT and CDR2 is SNEGSKA in the germline V gene (reference sequence). This CDR3 has 15 amino acids. CDR3 DNA: TGCAGTGCCCCCGACCCAAAAAGGGGGTTGGATGAGCAGTTCTTC. Protein product: CSAPDPKRGLDEQFF.

The chain combines TRBV20-1 with TRBJ1-2, with D uncertain. The CDR3 has 12 residues. V lost 4 bases and J 9 bases, leaving 15 bases between the germline ends. CDR1 DFQATT and CDR2 SNEGSKA come from the germline V gene (reference sequence). This CDR3 reads CSAIDHRRSYTF. The DNA for the CDR3 is TGCAGTGCTATAGATCACAGACGGAGCTACACCTTC.

This clonotype has only a few counts. The chain uses TRBV7-8 and TRBJ2-1; TRBD2 is a possible D gene (5 bases). Germline-derived CDR1 and CDR2 are SGHVS and FQNEAQ. V lost 5 bases to trimming and J lost 1 base, with 12 bases between them. This CDR3 is built from 15 residues. Here the CDR3 DNA reads TGTGCCAGCAGCGAACGGACGGGGTCCTACAATGAGCAGTTCTTC. This sequence encodes CASSERTGSYNEQFF.

This clonotype was observed a few times. The chain has TRBV7-2 and TRBJ1-1, with 7 nucleotides matching TRBD1. Germline V CDR1 and CDR2: SGHTA, FQGNSA. Unmatched junction bases numbered 8, after V lost 1 base and J lost 0 bases. CDR3 length: 17 residues. CDR3 sequence (DNA): TGTGCCAGCAGCTTAGGTGGGGACAGAAGGATGAACACTGAAGCTTTCTTT. This codes for CASSLGGDRRMNTEAFF.

This clonotype was counted only a few times. The chain has TRBV20-1 and TRBJ1-6; 11 bases are a match to TRBD1. Germline values: CDR1 DFQATT, CDR2 SNEGSKA (reference sequence). Trimming removed 5 bases from V and 5 bases from J; junction bases left unmatched: 8. CDR3 size: 16 residues. The CDR3 here is CSAGGQGVADNSPLHF. The CDR3 bases are TGCAGTGCTGGGGGACAGGGGGTTGCAGATAATTCACCCCTCCACTTT.

This clonotype appeared a few times. The CDR3 DNA reads TGTGCCAGCAGCTCATACTCCGGGTACAATGAGCAGTTCTTC. It specifies CASSSYSGYNEQFF. This sequence joins TRBV7-9 and TRBJ2-1; D ambiguous. The CDR3 extends over 14 amino acids. Germline values: CDR1 SEHNR, CDR2 FQNEAQ (reference sequence). Trimming took off 4 bases at V and 4 bases at J, with 11 bases between the two ends.

This clonotype was detected a few times. V is TRBV18 and J is TRBJ1-3; possibly TRBD1 for D (6 bases). Germline-derived CDR1 and CDR2 are KGHSH and LQKENI. This CDR3 spans 15 amino acids. V was trimmed by 2 bases and J by 4 bases, leaving 12 bases between them. The CDR3 DNA follows: TGTGCCAGCTCACCAGGACAGAAACTAGGAAACACCATATATTTT. Residues: CASSPGQKLGNTIYF.

In this sample, this clonotype turned up many times. The genes are TRBV5-1 and TRBJ1-5; tentative D call: TRBD1 (5 bases). Trimming took 0 bases from V and 1 from J, leaving 8 bases between them. Germline CDR1 SGHRS, CDR2 YFSETQ. This CDR3 contains 15 residues. The CDR3 nucleotides are TGCGCCAGCAGCTTGGGTCCAGGGAGCAATCAGCCCCAGCATTTT. Its protein product is CASSLGPGSNQPQHF.

This chain joins TRBV28 and TRBJ2-2; no clear D gene. Trimming took off 5 bases at V and 6 bases at J, with 13 bases between the two ends. CDR3 size: 14 residues. Germline V gene data show CDR1 as MDHEN and CDR2 as SYDVKM. In nucleotides, the CDR3 is TGTGCCAGCAGTCTCGTACGACCAGCCGGGGAGCTGTTTTTT. Translated: CASSLVRPAGELFF.

This chain links TRBV21-1 with TRBJ1-5; the table calls TRBD1, which could not be checked here. TRBV21-1 is termed a pseudogene. CDR3 length: 18 residues. CDR3 sequence (DNA): TGTGCCAGCAGCAAAGAGGACGGGGGGGTTTTGAGCAATCAGCCCCAGCATTTT. This gives the protein CASSKEDGGVLSNQPQHF.

This chain joins TRBV6-4 and TRBJ2-3; the D call may be TRBD1 or TRBD2 (5 bases each). The V end lost 4 bases, the J end lost 4 bases, and 12 bases lay between the germline ends. The CDR3 sequence is 14 residues long. CDR1 MRHNA and CDR2 SNTAGT come from the germline V gene. The CDR3 protein is CASSAGSEADTQYF. The CDR3 DNA reads TGTGCCAGCAGTGCAGGGAGTGAGGCAGATACGCAGTATTTT.

This chain connects TRBV20-1 to TRBJ2-6; maybe TRBD2 (6 bases). CDR3 length: 14 residues. Germline V gene lookup returns CDR1 DFQATT and CDR2 SNEGSKA (reference sequence). The V gene lost 4 bases and the J gene lost 1 base, with 8 bases spanning the gap. CDR3 sequence reads: CSAKGTSGANVLTF. The CDR3 DNA sequence: TGCAGTGCTAAGGGGACTTCTGGGGCCAACGTCCTGACTTTC.

This chain links TRBV6-2 or TRBV6-3 with TRBJ2-5, with TRBD2 matching 10 bases. The CDR3 is made up of 14 amino acids. V lost 4 bases and J lost 5; bases outside the gene matches: 4. Per germline, CDR1 MNHEY and CDR2 SVGEGT. CDR3 sequence: CASSSSGSFETQYF. The CDR3 DNA reads as TGTGCCAGCAGTTCTAGCGGGAGTTTCGAGACCCAGTACTTC.

This clonotype appeared many times. The rearrangement joins TRBV7-6 to TRBJ2-1; 8 bases are a match to TRBD2. The germline gives CDR1 SGHVS, CDR2 FNYEAQ. V gave up 4 bases and J gave up 3 bases; unmatched junction bases: 8. This CDR3 has 16 amino acids. The CDR3 region is CASSSSGSGDYNEQFF. The CDR3 coding sequence is TGTGCCAGCAGCTCCAGCGGTAGCGGGGACTACAATGAGCAGTTCTTC.

The chain combines TRBV20-1 with TRBJ2-2; TRBD2 is a possible D gene (5 bases). Trimming shortened V by 1 base and J by 6 bases, and 6 bases separated the two germline ends. The CDR3 sequence is 12 residues long. The germline gives CDR1 DFQATT, CDR2 SNEGSKA (reference sequence). CDR3 nucleotide sequence: TGCAGTGCTAGAGTGGGAGCCGGGGAGCTGTTTTTT. The encoded protein is CSARVGAGELFF.

This clonotype turned up a few times. This sequence joins TRBV12-3 or TRBV12-4 and TRBJ2-1, with 8 nucleotides matching TRBD2. This CDR3 has 19 residues. V gave up 10 bases and J gave up 2 bases; unmatched junction bases: 22. This CDR3 reads CAISDPFTSGGRPYNEQFF. In DNA, the CDR3 is TGTGCCATCTCAGATCCCTTCACTAGCGGAGGTCGGCCCTACAATGAGCAGTTCTTC.

The chain employs TRBV27 and TRBJ1-2; D gene uncertain. Germline-derived CDR1 and CDR2 are MNHEY and SMNVEV (reference sequence). This CDR3 is 14 amino acids long. Trimming removed 4 bases at V and 5 bases at J, with 14 bases between. The CDR3 DNA sequence: TGTGCCAGCAGTTACACCGGGCGCTCATATGGCTACACCTTC. Translation gives CASSYTGRSYGYTF.

This clonotype was recorded a few times. The chain carries TRBV15 and TRBJ2-2; D is unclear. V was pared by 1 base and J by 1 base, with 13 bases between. The CDR3 extends over 17 amino acids. In germline, CDR1 is LNHNV, CDR2 YYDKDF (reference sequence). CDR3 DNA sequence: TGTGCCACCAGCAGAGGTTCTCTTGGTGGGAACACCGGGGAGCTGTTTTTT. It translates to CATSRGSLGGNTGELFF.

This clonotype has only a few counts. The V and J genes are TRBV12-3 or TRBV12-4 and TRBJ2-3; D call uncertain. V was trimmed by 3 bases and J by 5 bases, leaving 9 bases between them. The CDR3 extends over 13 amino acids. This chain's CDR3 is CASSFGRRDTQYF. For the CDR3, the DNA is TGTGCCAGCAGTTTCGGTAGGAGAGATACGCAGTATTTT.